This TCR beta chain derives from a study of blood T cell repertoires in COVID-19. About the study: Italy, Spain and the United States were the sources of the convalescent and acute COVID-19 samples.

Repertoires were generated with immunoSEQ multiplex PCR, while TCRdb's copy carries only in-frame clones and drops some. The data contain about 140,000 clones, 88% of them seen just once; the ten biggest clones take up approximately 1.4%. This TCR derives from an older woman with acute or convalescent COVID-19. The sample was peripheral blood.

The CDR3 here is CSVEGGIRETQYF. CDR3 in DNA: TGCAGCGTTGAGGGGGGTATTAGAGAGACCCAGTACTTC. V is TRBV29-1 and J is TRBJ2-5; weak D call: TRBD2 (6 bases). Germline assignment: CDR1 SQVTM and CDR2 ANQGSEA. V was pared by 3 bases and J by 4 bases, with 12 bases between. The CDR3 loop spans 13 amino acids.